This T cell receptor beta chain is drawn from a study of blood T cell repertoires in COVID-19. Study-wide background: The cDNA or gDNA used as material had been derived from T cells, B-cell-depleted T cells, or PBMCs.

Per the study methods: Reference gene primer amplification in the assay estimated nucleated cell counts. Here immunoSEQ multiplex PCR was the method, and the copy in TCRdb shows in-frame clones only, minus some. V and J calls and clone size are those listed in that table; D and trimming were worked out from the DNA. The sample lists roughly 60,000 clones, 83% occurring once. There are 15 residues in the CDR3. Germline V gene data show CDR1 as MRHNA and CDR2 as SNTAGT. V gave up 0 bases and J gave up 5 bases; unmatched junction bases: 6. The sequence was obtained from a man aged 50-60 years with COVID-19, enrolled during active disease. The specimen sequenced was peripheral blood. The genes are TRBV6-4 and TRBJ1-1, with 7 bases that match TRBD1. CDR3 protein: CASSDSAGGRTEAFF. The CDR3 DNA is TGTGCCAGCAGTGACTCGGCAGGGGGACGGACTGAAGCTTTCTTT.